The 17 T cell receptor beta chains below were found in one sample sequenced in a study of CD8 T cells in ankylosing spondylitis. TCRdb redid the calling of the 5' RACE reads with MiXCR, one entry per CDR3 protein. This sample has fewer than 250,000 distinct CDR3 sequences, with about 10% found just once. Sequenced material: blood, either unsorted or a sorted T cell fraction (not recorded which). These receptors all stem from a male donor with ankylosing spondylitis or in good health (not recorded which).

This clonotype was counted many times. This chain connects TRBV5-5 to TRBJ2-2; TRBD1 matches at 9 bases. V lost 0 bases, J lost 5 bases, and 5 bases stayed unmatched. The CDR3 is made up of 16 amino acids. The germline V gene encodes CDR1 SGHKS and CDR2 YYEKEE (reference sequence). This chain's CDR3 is CASSLVWTGETGELFF. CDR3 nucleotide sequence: TGTGCCAGCAGCTTGGTCTGGACAGGGGAAACCGGGGAGCTGTTTTTT.

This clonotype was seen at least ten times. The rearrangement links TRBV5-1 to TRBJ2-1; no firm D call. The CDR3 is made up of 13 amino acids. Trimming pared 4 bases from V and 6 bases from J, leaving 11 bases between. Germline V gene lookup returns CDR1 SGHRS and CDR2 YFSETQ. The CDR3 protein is CASSSAPLNEQFF. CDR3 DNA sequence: TGCGCCAGCAGCAGCGCTCCCCTCAATGAGCAGTTCTTC.

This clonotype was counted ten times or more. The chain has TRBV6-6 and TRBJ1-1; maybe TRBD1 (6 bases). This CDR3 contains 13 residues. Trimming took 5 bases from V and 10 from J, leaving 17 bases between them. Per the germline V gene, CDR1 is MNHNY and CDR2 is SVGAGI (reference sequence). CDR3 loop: CASSQFPGARAFF. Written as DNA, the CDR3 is TGTGCCAGCAGTCAATTCCCGGGGGCGCGAGCTTTCTTT.

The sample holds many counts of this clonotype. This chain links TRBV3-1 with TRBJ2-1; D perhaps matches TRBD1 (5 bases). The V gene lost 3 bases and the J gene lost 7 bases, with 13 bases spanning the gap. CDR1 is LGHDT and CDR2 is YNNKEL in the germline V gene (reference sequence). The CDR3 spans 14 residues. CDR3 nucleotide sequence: TGTGCCAGCAGCCAGGCTGGCAGGGTGAATGAGCAGTTCTTC. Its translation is CASSQAGRVNEQFF.

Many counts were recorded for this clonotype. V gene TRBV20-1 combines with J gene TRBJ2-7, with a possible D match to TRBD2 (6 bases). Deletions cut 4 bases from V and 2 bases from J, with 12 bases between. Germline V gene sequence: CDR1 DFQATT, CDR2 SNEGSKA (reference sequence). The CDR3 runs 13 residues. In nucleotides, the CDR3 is TGCAGTGCTATCCGGGGGTTTCCCTACGAGCAGTACTTC. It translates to CSAIRGFPYEQYF.

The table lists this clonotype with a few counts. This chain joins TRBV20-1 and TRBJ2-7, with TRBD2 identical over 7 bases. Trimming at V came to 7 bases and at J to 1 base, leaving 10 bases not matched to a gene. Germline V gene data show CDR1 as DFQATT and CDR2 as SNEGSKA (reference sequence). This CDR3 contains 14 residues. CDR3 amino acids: CSGQRAGVSYEQYF. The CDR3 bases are TGCAGTGGCCAGAGGGCGGGAGTTTCCTACGAGCAGTACTTC.

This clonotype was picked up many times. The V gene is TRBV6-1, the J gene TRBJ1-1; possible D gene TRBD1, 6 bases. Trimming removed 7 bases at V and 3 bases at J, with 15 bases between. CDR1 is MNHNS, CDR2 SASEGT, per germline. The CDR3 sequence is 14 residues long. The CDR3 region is CASTRQARDTEAFF. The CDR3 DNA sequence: TGTGCCAGCACTCGACAGGCCAGGGACACTGAAGCTTTCTTT.

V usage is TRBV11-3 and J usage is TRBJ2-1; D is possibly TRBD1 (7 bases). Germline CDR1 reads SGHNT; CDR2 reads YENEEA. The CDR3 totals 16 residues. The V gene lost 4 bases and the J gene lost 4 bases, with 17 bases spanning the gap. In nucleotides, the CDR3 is TGTGCCAGCAGCTCAGGGGGGTCCGGGAGTTACAATGAGCAGTTCTTC. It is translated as CASSSGGSGSYNEQFF.

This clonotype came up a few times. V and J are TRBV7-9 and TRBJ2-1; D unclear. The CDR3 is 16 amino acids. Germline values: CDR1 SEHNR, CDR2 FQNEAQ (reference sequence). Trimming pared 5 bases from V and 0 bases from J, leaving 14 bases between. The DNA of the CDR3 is TGTGCCAGCAGCCCCCAGGAAAAACTCTCCTACAATGAGCAGTTCTTC. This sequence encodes CASSPQEKLSYNEQFF.

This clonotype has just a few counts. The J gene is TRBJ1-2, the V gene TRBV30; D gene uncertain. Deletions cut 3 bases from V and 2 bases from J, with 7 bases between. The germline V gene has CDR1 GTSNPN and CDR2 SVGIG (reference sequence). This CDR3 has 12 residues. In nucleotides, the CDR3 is TGTGCCTGGAGGTGGAACAACTATGGCTACACCTTC. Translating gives CAWRWNNYGYTF. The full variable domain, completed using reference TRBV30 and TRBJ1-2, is SQTIHQWPATLVQPVGSPLSLECTVEGTSNPNLYWYRQAAGRGLQLLFYSVGIGQISSEVPQNLSASRPQDRQFILSSKKLLLSDSGFYLCAWRWNNYGYTFGSGTRLTVV.

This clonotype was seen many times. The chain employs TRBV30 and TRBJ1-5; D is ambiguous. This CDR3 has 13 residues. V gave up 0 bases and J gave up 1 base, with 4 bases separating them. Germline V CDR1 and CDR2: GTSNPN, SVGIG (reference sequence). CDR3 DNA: TGTGCCTGGAGTGTACACAGCAATCAGCCCCAGCATTTT. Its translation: CAWSVHSNQPQHF. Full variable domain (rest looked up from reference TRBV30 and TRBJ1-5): SQTIHQWPATLVQPVGSPLSLECTVEGTSNPNLYWYRQAAGRGLQLLFYSVGIGQISSEVPQNLSASRPQDRQFILSSKKLLLSDSGFYLCAWSVHSNQPQHFGDGTRLSIL.

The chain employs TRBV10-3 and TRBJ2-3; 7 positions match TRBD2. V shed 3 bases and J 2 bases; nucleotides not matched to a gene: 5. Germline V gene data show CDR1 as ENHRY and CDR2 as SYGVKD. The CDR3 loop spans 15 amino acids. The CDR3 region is CAISEQLANTDTQYF. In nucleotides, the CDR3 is TGTGCCATCAGTGAACAACTAGCGAACACAGATACGCAGTATTTT.

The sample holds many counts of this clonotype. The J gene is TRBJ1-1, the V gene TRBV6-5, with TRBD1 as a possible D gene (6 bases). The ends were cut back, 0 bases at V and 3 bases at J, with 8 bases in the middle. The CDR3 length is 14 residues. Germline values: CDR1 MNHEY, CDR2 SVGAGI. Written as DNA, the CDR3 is TGTGCCAGCAGTTACTCGGGACAATACACTGAAGCTTTCTTT. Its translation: CASSYSGQYTEAFF.

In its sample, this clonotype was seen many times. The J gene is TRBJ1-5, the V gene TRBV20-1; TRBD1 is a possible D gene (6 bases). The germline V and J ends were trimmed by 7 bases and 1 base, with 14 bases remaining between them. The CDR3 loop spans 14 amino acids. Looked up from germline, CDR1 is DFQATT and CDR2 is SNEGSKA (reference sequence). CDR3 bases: TGCAGTGTCGCGAACAGGGTGAGCAATCAGCCCCAGCATTTT. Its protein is CSVANRVSNQPQHF.

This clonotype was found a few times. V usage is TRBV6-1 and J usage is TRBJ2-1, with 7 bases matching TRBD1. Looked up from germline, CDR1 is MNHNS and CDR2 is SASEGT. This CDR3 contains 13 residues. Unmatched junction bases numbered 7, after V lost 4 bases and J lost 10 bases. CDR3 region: CASSGTGVGEQFF. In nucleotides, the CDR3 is TGTGCCAGCAGTGGAACAGGGGTAGGCGAGCAGTTCTTC.

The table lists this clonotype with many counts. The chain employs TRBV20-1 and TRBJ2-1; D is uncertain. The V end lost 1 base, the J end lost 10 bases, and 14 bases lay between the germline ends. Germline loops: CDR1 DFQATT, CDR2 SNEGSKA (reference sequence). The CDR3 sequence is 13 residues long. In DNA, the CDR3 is TGCAGTGCTAGAGTACCCCCCGGGCTAGAGCAGTTCTTC. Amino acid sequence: CSARVPPGLEQFF.

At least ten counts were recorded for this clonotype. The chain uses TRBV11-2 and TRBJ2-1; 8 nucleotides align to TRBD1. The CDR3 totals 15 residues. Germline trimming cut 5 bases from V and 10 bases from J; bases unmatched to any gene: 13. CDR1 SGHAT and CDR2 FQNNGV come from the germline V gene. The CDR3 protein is CASSTTGANTPEQFF. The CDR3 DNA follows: TGTGCCAGCAGCACGACAGGGGCAAACACACCCGAGCAGTTCTTC.